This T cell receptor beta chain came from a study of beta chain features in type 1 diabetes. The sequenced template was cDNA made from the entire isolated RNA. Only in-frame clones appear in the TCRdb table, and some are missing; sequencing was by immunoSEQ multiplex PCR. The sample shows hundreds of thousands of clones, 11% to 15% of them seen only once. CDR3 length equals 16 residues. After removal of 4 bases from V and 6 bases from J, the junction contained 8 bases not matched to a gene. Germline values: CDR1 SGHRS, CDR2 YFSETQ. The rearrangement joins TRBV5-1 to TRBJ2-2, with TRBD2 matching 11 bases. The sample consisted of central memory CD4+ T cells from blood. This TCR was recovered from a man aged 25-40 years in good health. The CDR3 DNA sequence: TGCGCCAGCAGCACCCTAGCGGGGGGAAACGCCGGGGAGCTGTTTTTT. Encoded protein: CASSTLAGGNAGELFF.